The 25 T cell receptor beta chains in this list originate from one sample, sequenced in a study of T cell repertoires in cytomegalovirus infection. Each CDR3 protein gets one entry after TCRdb re-called the reads with MiXCR. The profile covers 250,000 to 300,000 distinct CDR3 sequences, with over 15% appearing a single time and around 47% taken by the ten largest. Sequencing used CD8+ T cells from PBMCs. These receptors all come from a human donor in good health (CMV status not recorded). Some clones in this sample may be carry-over from other donors' samples.

The chain recombines TRBV6-1 with TRBJ2-1; tentative D call: TRBD2 (6 bases). Germline V gene sequence: CDR1 MNHNS, CDR2 SASEGT. V was trimmed by 6 bases and J by 8 bases, leaving 20 bases between them. The CDR3 sequence is 15 residues long. CDR3 region: CASSYGGRMWDEQFF. CDR3 nucleotide sequence: TGTGCCAGCAGCTATGGGGGGAGAATGTGGGATGAGCAGTTCTTC.

This clonotype occurred many times. This chain links TRBV7-2 with TRBJ2-1, with D hard to call. Trimming removed 6 bases from V and 0 bases from J, with 6 bases in between. The V gene's germline CDR1 is SGHTA and CDR2 FQGNSA. The CDR3 extends over 13 amino acids. The CDR3 sequence: CASRDGSYNEQFF. The CDR3 DNA sequence: TGTGCCAGCAGGGACGGCTCCTACAATGAGCAGTTCTTC.

The table lists this clonotype with a few counts. V is TRBV5-4 and J is TRBJ2-5; D might be TRBD2 (7 bases). CDR1 and CDR2 from the germline V gene are SGHNT and YYREEE (reference sequence). This CDR3 contains 16 residues. Trimming removed 4 bases from V and 1 base from J, with 17 bases in between. The CDR3 DNA reads TGTGCCAGCAGCGATCCCGGGGGGCCCCTCCAAGAGACCCAGTACTTC. Protein: CASSDPGGPLQETQYF.

This chain connects TRBV28 to TRBJ1-2; 8 bases are shared with TRBD1. The length of the CDR3 is 15 residues. V trimming: 6 bases; J trimming: 4 bases; junction bases outside the gene matches: 10. The germline V gene encodes CDR1 MDHEN and CDR2 SYDVKM. CDR3 sequence: CASSQAGQGLYGYTF. The DNA of the CDR3 is TGTGCCAGCAGCCAAGCAGGACAGGGTCTCTATGGCTACACCTTC.

This clonotype was counted between two and nine times. The genes are TRBV7-6 and TRBJ2-2; D is uncertain. CDR1 is SGHVS, CDR2 FNYEAQ, per germline. The V and J ends lost 5 bases and 2 bases respectively, with 15 bases between them. The CDR3 runs to 16 residues. The CDR3 nucleotides read TGTGCCAGCAGCCTGGAAATGCCCGCAAACACCGGGGAGCTGTTTTTT. It yields the protein CASSLEMPANTGELFF.

Only a few counts were recorded for this clonotype. The chain recombines TRBV20-1 with TRBJ1-2; TRBD1 is a possible D gene (5 bases). Germline V gene lookup returns CDR1 DFQATT and CDR2 SNEGSKA (reference sequence). The V gene lost 3 bases and the J gene lost 3 bases, with 17 bases spanning the gap. This CDR3 comprises 15 residues. CDR3 loop: CSASRLGGNDYGYTF. The DNA of the CDR3 is TGCAGTGCTAGTCGTTTGGGGGGGAATGACTATGGCTACACCTTC.

This clonotype appeared many times. The rearrangement links TRBV12-3 or TRBV12-4 to TRBJ2-1; the match to TRBD2 covers 10 bases. Trimming cost V 3 bases and J 6 bases; bases outside gene matches: 14. This CDR3 region has 18 residues. The CDR3 DNA is TGTGCCAGCAGTTTGAGGTCTCCGTTAGCGGGGGGTGGCAATGAGCAGTTCTTC. Its translation: CASSLRSPLAGGGNEQFF.

This clonotype was seen only a few times. The chain employs TRBV2 and TRBJ1-6; D is unclear. The CDR3 covers 15 residues. CDR1 SNHLY and CDR2 FYNNEI come from the germline V gene. The V end lost 3 bases, the J end lost 4 bases, and 10 bases lay between the germline ends. The CDR3 bases are TGTGCCAGCAGTGATTTCGCCCAATATAATTCACCCCTCCACTTT. Residues: CASSDFAQYNSPLHF. The full variable domain, completed using reference TRBV2 and TRBJ1-6, is EPEVTQTPSHQVTQMGQEVILRCVPISNHLYFYWYRQILGQKVEFLVSFYNNEISEKSEIFDDQFSVERPDGSNFTLKIRSTKLEDSAMYFCASSDFAQYNSPLHFGNGTRLTVT.

This clonotype was recorded at least ten times. The V gene is TRBV4-1, the J gene TRBJ1-1, with TRBD1 identical over 9 bases. The CDR3 runs to 19 residues. V lost 0 bases and J lost 0; bases outside the gene matches: 11. Germline loops: CDR1 MGHRA, CDR2 YSYEKL. For the CDR3, the DNA is TGCGCCAGCAGCCAAGATGGGACAGGGTTTAACAACATGAACACTGAAGCTTTCTTT. Translating gives CASSQDGTGFNNMNTEAFF.

The chain recombines TRBV15 with TRBJ1-3; possible D gene TRBD1, 5 bases. Germline assignment: CDR1 LNHNV and CDR2 YYDKDF (reference sequence). The CDR3 is made up of 16 amino acids. Trimming stripped 3 bases from V and 0 bases from J, with 12 bases between. The CDR3 sequence: CATSRHTGYSGNTIYF. The CDR3, as DNA: TGTGCCACCAGCAGGCATACAGGTTACTCTGGAAACACCATATATTTT.

The chain joins TRBV6-2 or TRBV6-3 to TRBJ1-1, with TRBD1 matching 9 bases. The CDR3 has 16 amino acids. Germline V CDR1 and CDR2: MNHEY, SVGEGT. The V segment lost 4 bases and the J segment 12 bases; nucleotides outside the gene matches: 18. The CDR3 DNA sequence: TGTGCCAGCAGTTCTATGTTTGGGCGCCCGACAGGGGGAACTTTCTTT. Residues: CASSSMFGRPTGGTFF.

This clonotype was observed many times. The chain is built from TRBV7-6 and TRBJ2-3, with 7 positions matching TRBD2. This CDR3 comprises 15 residues. From germline, CDR1 is SGHVS and CDR2 FNYEAQ. The trim removed 0 bases at V and 4 bases at J, leaving 4 bases unmatched. CDR3 in amino acids: CASSLAGGGADTQYF. CDR3 in DNA: TGTGCCAGCAGCTTAGCGGGGGGGGGTGCAGATACGCAGTATTTT.

There are many counts of this clonotype. The V call is TRBV7-9, the J call TRBJ2-4; the D is unclear. Germline V CDR1 and CDR2: SEHNR, FQNEAQ (reference sequence). V dropped 1 base and J dropped 3 bases, with 13 bases sitting between them. The CDR3 totals 16 residues. CDR3: CASSLVRQPVKNIQYF. In nucleotides, the CDR3 is TGTGCCAGCAGCTTAGTTCGGCAGCCGGTCAAAAACATTCAGTACTTC.

This clonotype was observed many times. J is TRBJ2-7 and V is TRBV7-8; no clear D gene. From germline, CDR1 is SGHVS and CDR2 FQNEAQ. There are 13 residues in the CDR3. Trimming took off 1 base at V and 3 bases at J, with 7 bases between the two ends. This chain's CDR3 is CASSLDSLYEQYF. CDR3 sequence (DNA): TGTGCCAGCAGCTTAGATTCCCTCTACGAGCAGTACTTC.

The rearrangement uses TRBV5-6 and TRBJ2-7; no definite D call. Trimming stripped 1 base from V and 3 bases from J, with 8 bases between. Germline CDR1 reads SGHDT; CDR2 reads YYEEEE. This CDR3 spans 13 amino acids. CDR3 nucleotides: TGTGCCAGCAGCTTGATTCCGTACTACGAGCAGTACTTC. This translates into CASSLIPYYEQYF.

This clonotype appeared a few times. This chain connects TRBV6-5 to TRBJ2-7; 8 bases match TRBD1. CDR3 length: 14 amino acids. After removal of 2 bases from V and 4 bases from J, the junction contained 4 bases not matched to a gene. Germline V CDR1 and CDR2: MNHEY, SVGAGI. CDR3 in amino acids: CASSYAGTGYEQYF. CDR3 nucleotide sequence: TGTGCCAGCAGTTACGCAGGGACAGGTTACGAGCAGTACTTC.

This clonotype has ten or more counts. The rearrangement joins TRBV12-3 or TRBV12-4 to TRBJ2-1, with D possibly TRBD2 on 6 matching bases. This CDR3 comprises 14 residues. Trimming stripped 4 bases from V and 4 bases from J, with 11 bases between. Here the CDR3 DNA reads TGTGCCAGCAGTTACCTCGGGGGTTACAATGAGCAGTTCTTC. Protein product: CASSYLGGYNEQFF.

There are a few counts of this clonotype. This rearrangement joins TRBV29-1 to TRBJ1-2; TRBD1 might be the D (6 bases). The CDR3 sequence is 14 residues long. Germline CDR1 SQVTM, CDR2 ANQGSEA. V gave up 6 bases and J gave up 0 bases, with 14 bases separating them. The CDR3, as DNA: TGCAGCGTGCGGGACACCGAACCTAACTATGGCTACACCTTC. Protein sequence: CSVRDTEPNYGYTF.

This clonotype was observed a handful of times. The chain recombines TRBV14 with TRBJ1-4; D call uncertain. The CDR3 runs 14 residues. Trimming took 0 bases from V and 8 from J, leaving 10 bases between them. Germline CDR1 is SGHDN and CDR2 is FVKESK. Here the CDR3 DNA reads TGTGCCAGCAGCCAAGAGCCGGGAGAGGAAAAACTGTTTTTT. Its protein product is CASSQEPGEEKLFF.

J is TRBJ1-1 and V is TRBV10-3; tentative D call: TRBD1 (5 bases). The germline V and J ends were trimmed by 0 bases and 3 bases, with 8 bases remaining between them. The CDR3 length is 14 residues. Germline CDR1 ENHRY, CDR2 SYGVKD. This chain's CDR3 is CAISESGGYTEAFF. Written as DNA, the CDR3 is TGTGCCATCAGTGAGTCGGGGGGGTACACTGAAGCTTTCTTT.

This sequence joins TRBV20-1 and TRBJ2-1, with 15 bases aligning to TRBD2. Trimming at V came to 0 bases and at J to 8 bases, leaving 2 bases not matched to a gene. CDR1 is DFQATT, CDR2 SNEGSKA, per germline (reference sequence). The CDR3 runs to 15 residues. The CDR3 sequence: CSAREGLAGGYEQFF. In DNA form, the CDR3 reads TGCAGTGCTAGAGAGGGACTAGCGGGGGGTTATGAGCAGTTCTTC.

This clonotype has ten or more counts. The rearrangement joins TRBV11-1 to TRBJ2-2; TRBD1 aligns across 7 bases. The ends lost 3 bases at V and 7 bases at J; junction bases unmatched: 5. The CDR3 has 14 residues. The germline V gene encodes CDR1 SGHAT and CDR2 FQDESV (reference sequence). The CDR3 sequence: CASSFPQGSGELFF. CDR3 sequence (DNA): TGTGCCAGCAGCTTCCCACAGGGGAGCGGGGAGCTGTTTTTT.

This clonotype has more than one count but fewer than ten. V usage is TRBV10-3 and J usage is TRBJ2-7; D may be TRBD1 or TRBD2 (5 bases each). Germline V lookup: CDR1 ENHRY, CDR2 SYGVKD. CDR3 length: 12 amino acids. V lost 8 bases and J 5 bases, leaving 13 bases between the germline ends. CDR3 protein: CAIGWGNDEQYF. The CDR3, as DNA: TGTGCCATCGGCTGGGGGAACGACGAGCAGTACTTC.

This clonotype occurred many times. This chain uses TRBV6-8 with TRBJ2-1; D unclear. Germline CDR1 is MNHGY and CDR2 is SAAAGT. The length of the CDR3 is 15 residues. Between the trimmed V and J ends, which lost 2 bases and 0 bases, there was a span of 8 bases. CDR3 residues: CASSYERSSYNEQFF. In nucleotides, the CDR3 is TGTGCCAGCAGTTACGAGAGAAGCTCCTACAATGAGCAGTTCTTC.

This clonotype was seen repeatedly, ten times or more. V usage is TRBV7-8 and J usage is TRBJ2-7; 8 bases line up with TRBD2. Germline loops: CDR1 SGHVS, CDR2 FQNEAQ. The CDR3 is made up of 12 amino acids. V shed 7 bases and J 2 bases; nucleotides not matched to a gene: 1. The CDR3 sequence is CASTGGTYEQYF. The CDR3 nucleotides are TGTGCCAGCACGGGGGGGACCTACGAGCAGTACTTC. Variable domain in full (rest from reference TRBV7-8 and TRBJ2-7): GAGVSQSPRYKVAKRGQDVALRCDPISGHVSLFWYQQALGQGPEFLTYFQNEAQLDKSGLPSDRFFAERPEGSVSTLKIQRTQQEDSAVYLCASTGGTYEQYFGPGTRLTVT.